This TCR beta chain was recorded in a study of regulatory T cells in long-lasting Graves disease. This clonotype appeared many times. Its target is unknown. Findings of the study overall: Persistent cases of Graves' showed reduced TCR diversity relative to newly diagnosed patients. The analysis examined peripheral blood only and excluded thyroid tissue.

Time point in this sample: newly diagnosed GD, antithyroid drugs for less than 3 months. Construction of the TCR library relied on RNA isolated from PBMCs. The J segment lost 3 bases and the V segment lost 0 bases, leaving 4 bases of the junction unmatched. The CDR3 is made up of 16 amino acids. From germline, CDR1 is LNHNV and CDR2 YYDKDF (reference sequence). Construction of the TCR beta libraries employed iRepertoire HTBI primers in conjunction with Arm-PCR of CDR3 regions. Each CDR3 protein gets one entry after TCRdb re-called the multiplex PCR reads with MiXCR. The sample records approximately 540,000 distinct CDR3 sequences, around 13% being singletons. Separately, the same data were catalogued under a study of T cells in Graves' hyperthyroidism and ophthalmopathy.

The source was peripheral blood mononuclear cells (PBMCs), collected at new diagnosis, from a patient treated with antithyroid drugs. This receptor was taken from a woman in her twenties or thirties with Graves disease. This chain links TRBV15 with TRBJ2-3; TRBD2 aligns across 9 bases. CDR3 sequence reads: CATSREPSGRTDTQYF. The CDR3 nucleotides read TGTGCCACCAGCAGAGAACCAAGCGGGAGGACAGATACGCAGTATTTT.